A single sample is the source of the 24 T cell receptor beta chains below, sequenced in a study of cytomegalovirus exposure and HLA in healthy donors. Use of 60 Vbeta and 13 Jbeta primers characterized the PCR. Measured with immunoSEQ multiplex PCR; TCRdb has only the in-frame clones, and not every one. The profile covers roughly 92,000 clones, with 7.6% appearing a single time and approximately 2.4% taken by the ten largest. The sample was PBMCs. Every receptor here comes from a man aged 50-59 years in good health and CMV-seronegative.

This clone has more than one count but fewer than ten. CDR3 sequence reads: CAWSWGQGPSYEQYF. CDR3 bases: TGTGCCTGGAGTTGGGGACAGGGGCCATCCTACGAGCAGTACTTC. This chain uses TRBV30 with TRBJ2-7, with 10 bases aligning to TRBD1. Germline CDR1 reads GTSNPN; CDR2 reads SVGIG (reference sequence). The CDR3 sequence is 15 residues long. V shed 2 bases, J shed 1 base, and the junction held 5 bases outside the gene matches.

V and J are TRBV6-6 and TRBJ2-5; no definite D call. Germline assignment: CDR1 MNHNY and CDR2 SVGAGI (reference sequence). Trimming took off 4 bases at V and 5 bases at J, with 8 bases between the two ends. This CDR3 spans 12 amino acids. CDR3 in amino acids: CASSSLRETQYF. The CDR3 DNA is TGTGCCAGCAGTTCCCTTCGGGAGACCCAGTACTTC.

This chain uses TRBV7-9 with TRBJ2-7, with TRBD1 matching 12 bases. The J segment lost 3 bases and the V segment lost 5 bases, leaving 5 bases of the junction unmatched. Germline CDR1 and CDR2: SEHNR and FQNEAQ (reference sequence). CDR3 length: 15 residues. CDR3 amino acids: CASSPGTGGVYEQYF. CDR3 nucleotides: TGTGCCAGCAGCCCAGGGACAGGGGGCGTCTACGAGCAGTACTTC.

In its sample, this clone was seen a few times. The chain recombines TRBV28 with TRBJ1-2, with 7 bases matching TRBD1. The germline gives CDR1 MDHEN, CDR2 SYDVKM. The length of the CDR3 is 14 residues. Trimming took 7 bases from V and 0 from J; bases not matched to a gene: 5. As DNA, the CDR3 is TGTGCCAGCACCCCAGGGGGGTCTAACTATGGCTACACCTTC. Encoded protein: CASTPGGSNYGYTF.

The chain couples TRBV7-6 to TRBJ2-2; TRBD2 matches 7 bases. The CDR3 contains 18 residues. V lost 0 bases, J lost 0 bases, and 7 bases stayed unmatched. In germline, CDR1 is SGHVS, CDR2 FNYEAQ. CDR3 bases: TGTGCCAGCAGCTTAGCGCGGCTAGCGGTCTCGAACACCGGGGAGCTGTTTTTT. Residues: CASSLARLAVSNTGELFF.

This clone has only a few counts. The chain is built from TRBV28 and TRBJ2-7, with D possibly TRBD2 on 6 matching bases. The CDR3 has 15 amino acids. The germline gives CDR1 MDHEN, CDR2 SYDVKM. The V and J ends lost 3 bases and 4 bases respectively, with 16 bases between them. In DNA form, the CDR3 reads TGTGCCAGCAGTTTGAACGGGGACTCAAAGTACGAGCAGTACTTC. Translation: CASSLNGDSKYEQYF.

This clone was counted only a few times. This chain connects TRBV7-9 to TRBJ1-1; D is possibly TRBD1 (6 bases). This CDR3 is built from 12 residues. Germline CDR1 reads SEHNR; CDR2 reads FQNEAQ (reference sequence). Trimming removed 5 bases from V and 11 bases from J, with 15 bases in between. The CDR3 sequence is CASSRQVVGAFF. The CDR3, as DNA: TGTGCCAGCAGCCGACAGGTTGTCGGGGCTTTCTTT.

The sample holds a few counts of this clone. The genes are TRBV11-2 and TRBJ2-7, with 14 nucleotides matching TRBD2. Germline assignment: CDR1 SGHAT and CDR2 FQNNGV. V was clipped by 5 bases and J by 3 bases; unmatched bases: 6. CDR3 size: 16 residues. In DNA, the CDR3 is TGTGCCAGCAGCCGGGGGACTAGCGGGAGTCTCTACGAGCAGTACTTC. Translated, it gives CASSRGTSGSLYEQYF.

V and J are TRBV5-1 and TRBJ2-2; 7 bases are a match to TRBD1. The CDR3 is made up of 19 amino acids. Germline values: CDR1 SGHRS, CDR2 YFSETQ. With V trimmed by 3 bases and J by 0 bases, 14 bases remained unmatched. CDR3 in amino acids: CASSSRPGQPYSNTGELFF. CDR3 nucleotide sequence: TGCGCCAGCAGCTCACGACCGGGACAGCCATATTCGAACACCGGGGAGCTGTTTTTT.

This clone has a handful of counts. J is TRBJ2-3 and V is TRBV5-1; D perhaps matches TRBD2 (6 bases). The germline V gene encodes CDR1 SGHRS and CDR2 YFSETQ. V was shortened by 4 bases and J by 3 bases, with 15 bases between the two germline ends. The CDR3 is made up of 15 amino acids. CDR3 residues: CASSPLGGETDTQYF. CDR3 DNA: TGCGCCAGCAGCCCACTCGGGGGTGAGACAGATACGCAGTATTTT.

The chain employs TRBV7-9 and TRBJ1-2; unclear D gene. The CDR3 sequence is 14 residues long. The germline V and J ends were trimmed by 5 bases and 0 bases, with 10 bases remaining between them. In germline, CDR1 is SEHNR, CDR2 FQNEAQ (reference sequence). CDR3: CASSHLITNYGYTF. The CDR3 coding sequence is TGTGCCAGCAGCCACTTAATTACTAACTATGGCTACACCTTC. The variable domain in full, with the rest retrieved from reference TRBV7-9 and TRBJ1-2, is DTGVSQNPRHKITKRGQNVTFRCDPISEHNRLYWYRQTLGQGPEFLTYFQNEAQLEKSRLLSDRFSAERPKGSFSTLEIQRTEQGDSAMYLCASSHLITNYGYTFGSGTRLTVV.

There are a few counts of this clone. The rearrangement joins TRBV11-3 to TRBJ1-5; D possibly corresponds to TRBD1 (5 bases). Germline CDR1 is SGHNT and CDR2 is YENEEA. The CDR3 has 18 amino acids. V lost 7 bases, J lost 1 base, and 23 bases lay in between. The DNA for the CDR3 is TGTGCCAGCACCCAAACGGATGTGGGGGGATTGAGCAATCAGCCCCAGCATTTT. Protein sequence: CASTQTDVGGLSNQPQHF. The complete variable domain, with remaining parts taken from reference TRBV11-3 and TRBJ1-5, reads EAGVVQSPRYKIIEKKQPVAFWCNPISGHNTLYWYLQNLGQGPELLIRYENEEAVDDSQLPKDRFSAERLKGVDSTLKIQPAELGDSAVYLCASTQTDVGGLSNQPQHFGDGTRLSIL.

V gene TRBV19 combines with J gene TRBJ2-3; D gene ambiguous. The CDR3 is made up of 13 amino acids. The germline V gene encodes CDR1 LNHDA and CDR2 SQIVND (reference sequence). With 2 bases removed from V and 4 bases from J, the gap between germline ends came to 7 bases. The CDR3 DNA reads TGTGCCAGTAGTATAATCCCGGCAGATACGCAGTATTTT. Its translation: CASSIIPADTQYF. The variable domain in full, with the rest retrieved from reference TRBV19 and TRBJ2-3, is DGGITQSPKYLFRKEGQNVTLSCEQNLNHDAMYWYRQDPGQGLRLIYYSQIVNDFQKGDIAEGYSVSREKKESFPLTVTSAQKNPTAFYLCASSIIPADTQYFGPGTRLTVL.

This clone showed up just a few times. This chain uses TRBV18 with TRBJ2-5; a weak D match, TRBD1 (5 bases). Deletions cut 2 bases from V and 5 bases from J, with 6 bases between. Germline lookup yields CDR1 KGHSH and CDR2 LQKENI. This CDR3 is 12 amino acids long. The CDR3 protein is CASSPNRETQYF. The DNA for the CDR3 is TGTGCCAGCTCACCAAACAGGGAGACCCAGTACTTC.

A few counts support this clone. V usage is TRBV7-9 and J usage is TRBJ2-7, with D tentatively TRBD1 (6 bases). Looked up from germline, CDR1 is SEHNR and CDR2 is FQNEAQ (reference sequence). V shed 2 bases and J shed 5 bases, with 10 bases lying between them. The CDR3 is 13 residues long. CDR3 sequence: CASSLLAGDEQYF. In DNA form, the CDR3 reads TGTGCCAGCAGCTTATTAGCAGGGGACGAGCAGTACTTC.

The chain recombines TRBV15 with TRBJ1-5; a possible D gene is TRBD1 (6 bases). Trimming removed 9 bases at V and 6 bases at J, with 12 bases between. The CDR3 spans 12 residues. Germline CDR1 and CDR2: LNHNV and YYDKDF (reference sequence). CDR3 residues: CATQGLAQPQHF. Written as DNA, the CDR3 is TGTGCCACACAGGGTTTGGCTCAGCCCCAGCATTTT.

The CDR3 nucleotides are TGTGCCAGCAGCTTCCGGGGGGGGCCCAGCTCTGGAAACACCATATATTTT. The encoded protein is CASSFRGGPSSGNTIYF. J is TRBJ1-3 and V is TRBV5-6, with a tentative D call TRBD1 (6 bases). Germline CDR1 SGHDT, CDR2 YYEEEE. This CDR3 comprises 17 residues. V was shortened by 2 bases and J by 0 bases, with 15 bases between the two germline ends.

This clone turned up a few times. V gene TRBV27 combines with J gene TRBJ2-7; D might be TRBD2 (6 bases). Trimming removed 6 bases at V and 1 base at J, with 10 bases between. This CDR3 comprises 13 residues. CDR1 is MNHEY and CDR2 is SMNVEV in the germline V gene (reference sequence). CDR3 DNA sequence: TGTGCCAGCAGACCGGACTATTCCTACGAGCAGTACTTC. Translated, it gives CASRPDYSYEQYF.

The table lists this clone with a count of one. The chain uses TRBV4-3 and TRBJ2-7; a weak D match, TRBD1 (5 bases). V was cut by 1 base and J by 0 bases, with 10 bases left in between. The CDR3 has 15 amino acids. The germline CDR1 and CDR2 sequences are LGHNA and YSLEER. CDR3 in amino acids: CASSQGATDSYEQYV. The CDR3 DNA reads as TGCGCCAGCAGCCAAGGTGCGACAGACTCCTACGAGCAGTACGTC.

The table lists this clone with a few counts. The genes are TRBV27 and TRBJ1-1; 7 nucleotides match TRBD1. Germline values: CDR1 MNHEY, CDR2 SMNVEV (reference sequence). The CDR3 length is 15 residues. V shed 5 bases, J shed 3 bases, and the junction held 9 bases outside the gene matches. Here the CDR3 DNA reads TGTGCCAGCAGTACATCAGGGGGTAGCTACACTGAAGCTTTCTTT. This gives the protein CASSTSGGSYTEAFF.

The chain joins TRBV15 to TRBJ2-1, with 9 bases lining up with TRBD2. This CDR3 spans 15 amino acids. Germline CDR1 reads LNHNV; CDR2 reads YYDKDF (reference sequence). J lost 9 bases, V lost 0 bases, and 6 bases had no gene match. CDR3 residues: CATSRDRGGAFEQFF. The CDR3 nucleotides read TGTGCCACCAGCAGAGATCGCGGGGGGGCATTTGAGCAGTTCTTC. The full variable domain, in which reference TRBV15 and TRBJ2-1 provide the parts outside the CDR3, is DAMVIQNPRYQVTQFGKPVTLSCSQTLNHNVMYWYQQKSSQAPKLLFHYYDKDFNNEADTPDNFQSRRPNTSFCFLDIRSPGLGDTAMYLCATSRDRGGAFEQFFGPGTRLTVL.

Remarks on this clone: This sample also contains other DNA sequences that code for the same CDR3. The rearrangement uses TRBV18 and TRBJ1-1; D is uncertain. CDR1 and CDR2 from the germline V gene are KGHSH and LQKENI. The ends were cut back, 2 bases at V and 1 base at J, with 5 bases in the middle. The CDR3 is made up of 13 amino acids. CDR3 amino acids: CASSPRANTEAFF. Here the CDR3 DNA reads TGTGCCAGCTCACCAAGAGCGAACACTGAAGCTTTCTTT.

This clone was observed a handful of times. This chain uses TRBV6-6 with TRBJ2-3; the match to TRBD2 covers 7 bases. The CDR3 runs to 16 residues. V was pared by 2 bases and J by 0 bases, with 5 bases of the junction left unmatched. Germline V gene lookup returns CDR1 MNHNY and CDR2 SVGAGI (reference sequence). CDR3 sequence reads: CASSYGRGLSTDTQYF. Written as DNA, the CDR3 is TGTGCCAGCAGTTACGGGAGGGGCCTTAGCACAGATACGCAGTATTTT.

This clone was recorded a few times. The V call is TRBV4-2, the J call TRBJ1-2; no reliable D call. Germline lookup yields CDR1 LGHNA and CDR2 YNFKEQ. The V end lost 0 bases, the J end lost 6 bases, and 11 bases lay between the germline ends. The CDR3 sequence is 14 residues long. CDR3 nucleotides: TGTGCCAGCAGCCAAGATGCAGGCTGGGATGGCTACACCTTC. This codes for CASSQDAGWDGYTF.